Each of the 7 T cell receptor beta chains below was sequenced from the same sample in a study of T-cell memory formation after mild COVID-19 (dated by TCRdb to 2020 to 2022). Libraries were built with 5' RACE. The instrument was an Illumina NovaSeq 6000. Using fastp at Q25 and MiXCR, TCRdb reprocessed the public reads and kept productive beta chains. Under each unique CDR3 protein, matching rows form one entry showing the most common genes and DNA. For this sample the table gives 29,000 or so distinct CDR3 sequences, of which around 12% were detected only once. The leading ten clones occupy 13% to 15% of the sample. The material sequenced was PBMCs or a T cell subset sorted from them (not recorded which). These receptors all come from an adult woman who had mild COVID-19 (a few samples of this study predate the infection). The sample titles of this study are shuffled in the database, so cell type and time point are left out; the donor was told from shared clones.

This clonotype has at least ten counts. The CDR3 reads CASSESQGGDEQFF. In DNA, the CDR3 is TGTGCCAGCAGTGAATCGCAGGGAGGGGATGAGCAGTTCTTC. The chain combines TRBV25-1 with TRBJ2-1; 7 bases fit TRBD2. Germline trimming cut 1 base from V and 8 bases from J; bases unmatched to any gene: 5. This CDR3 is built from 14 residues. Germline CDR1 is MGHDK and CDR2 is SYGVNS.

This clonotype appeared many times. The chain links TRBV20-1 to TRBJ2-3; no clear D gene. Looked up from germline, CDR1 is DFQATT and CDR2 is SNEGSKA (reference sequence). This CDR3 region has 14 residues. Between the trimmed V and J ends, which lost 6 bases and 3 bases, there was a span of 16 bases. For the CDR3, the DNA is TGCAGTGCCCGCCACCAGTGGTTGACAGATACGCAGTATTTT. It yields the protein CSARHQWLTDTQYF.

This clonotype came up many times. V is TRBV5-1 and J is TRBJ2-6, with D perhaps TRBD1 (6 bases). CDR3 length: 15 residues. The V end was cut by 4 bases, the J end by 3 bases, with 11 bases between. CDR1 is SGHRS, CDR2 YFSETQ, per germline. As DNA, the CDR3 is TGCGCCAGCAGCCCCTGGGACAATGGGGCCAACGTCCTGACTTTC. Its protein is CASSPWDNGANVLTF.

This clonotype was observed many times. The chain joins TRBV6-2 or TRBV6-3 to TRBJ1-6; 7 bases line up with TRBD1. Germline V gives CDR1 MNHEY, CDR2 SVGEGT. V shed 6 bases, J shed 9 bases, and the junction held 8 bases outside the gene matches. The CDR3 is 14 amino acids. CDR3 sequence: CASRPDRASSPLHF. The CDR3 DNA reads TGTGCCAGCAGACCCGACAGGGCGAGTTCACCCCTCCACTTT.

This clonotype was found many times. The chain recombines TRBV12-3 or TRBV12-4 with TRBJ2-7; 14 nucleotides align to TRBD2. The length of the CDR3 is 19 residues. Unmatched junction bases numbered 13, after V lost 6 bases and J lost 0 bases. The CDR3 DNA reads TGTGCCAGCAGGCTAAGCGGGACTAGCGGGAGTTCCTCCTCCTACGAGCAGTACTTC. This translates into CASRLSGTSGSSSSYEQYF.

This clonotype has ten or more counts. V is TRBV18 and J is TRBJ2-3; 11 bases agree with TRBD2. The trim removed 4 bases at V and 2 bases at J, leaving 11 bases unmatched. The germline CDR1 and CDR2 sequences are KGHSH and LQKENI. The CDR3 has 18 amino acids. In DNA form, the CDR3 reads TGTGCCAGCTCACTTTTGCCGACTAGCGGGGAAACCACAGATACGCAGTATTTT. Its translation: CASSLLPTSGETTDTQYF. The variable domain in full, with the rest retrieved from reference TRBV18 and TRBJ2-3, is NAGVMQNPRHLVRRRGQEARLRCSPMKGHSHVYWYRQLPEEGLKFMVYLQKENIIDESGMPKERFSAEFPKEGPSILRIQQVVRGDSAAYFCASSLLPTSGETTDTQYFGPGTRLTVL.

This clonotype was detected ten times or more. The rearrangement joins TRBV19 to TRBJ2-7, with 10 bases identical to TRBD1. Germline V gene data show CDR1 as LNHDA and CDR2 as SQIVND (reference sequence). V shed 5 bases, J shed 1 base, and the junction held 5 bases outside the gene matches. The CDR3 is 15 amino acids. The CDR3 sequence is CASSPDRGLSYEQYF. CDR3 DNA sequence: TGTGCCAGTAGTCCGGACAGGGGGTTGTCCTACGAGCAGTACTTC.